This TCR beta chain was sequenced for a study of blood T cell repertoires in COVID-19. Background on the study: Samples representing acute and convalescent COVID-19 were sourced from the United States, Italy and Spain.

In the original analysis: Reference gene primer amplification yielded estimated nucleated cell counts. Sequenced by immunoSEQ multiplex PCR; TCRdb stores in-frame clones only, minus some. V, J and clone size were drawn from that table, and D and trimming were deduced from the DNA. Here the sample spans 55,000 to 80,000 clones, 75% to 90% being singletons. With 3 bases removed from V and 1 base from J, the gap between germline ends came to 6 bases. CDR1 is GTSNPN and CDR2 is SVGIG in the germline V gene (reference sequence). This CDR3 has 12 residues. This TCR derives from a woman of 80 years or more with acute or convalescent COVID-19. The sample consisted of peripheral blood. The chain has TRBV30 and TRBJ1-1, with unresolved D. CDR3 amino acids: CAWRRGNTEAFF. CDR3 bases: TGTGCCTGGAGGCGGGGGAACACTGAAGCTTTCTTT.